This entry lists 27 T cell receptor beta chains sequenced from one sample in a study of T cell repertoires in aging, cancer and after chemotherapy. A mixed TRB-A/B primer pool amplified rearranged TRB by multiplex touch-down PCR. MiXCR was run by TCRdb on the multiplex PCR reads, yielding one entry per CDR3 protein. Of about 13,000 distinct CDR3 sequences in the sample, around 23% were seen once. Amplification of TCR beta used genomic DNA extracted from peripheral blood. The sequenced sample was blood. Every receptor here comes from a human donor in good health.

J is TRBJ1-5 and V is TRBV20-1; TRBD1 is a possible D gene (5 bases). The germline V gene encodes CDR1 DFQATT and CDR2 SNEGSKA (reference sequence). The length of the CDR3 is 17 residues. V was shortened by 1 base and J by 0 bases, with 16 bases between the two germline ends. Written as DNA, the CDR3 is TGCAGTGCTAGAGTGGGCAGGGAGGTCTATAGCAATCAGCCCCAGCATTTT. Translating it yields CSARVGREVYSNQPQHF.

This clonotype has just a few counts. This chain uses TRBV6-5 with TRBJ2-5; TRBD2 matches at 7 bases. V lost 10 bases, J lost 5 bases, and 16 bases stayed unmatched. The CDR3 extends over 15 amino acids. CDR1 is MNHEY and CDR2 is SVGAGI in the germline V gene. CDR3 amino acids: CATTQDGRGGETQYF. The CDR3, as DNA: TGTGCCACCACCCAAGACGGACGGGGAGGGGAGACCCAGTACTTC.

V usage is TRBV20-1 and J usage is TRBJ2-5; a possible D gene is TRBD2 (6 bases). Trimming cost V 1 base and J 5 bases, with 8 bases left between them. The length of the CDR3 is 12 residues. The germline V gene encodes CDR1 DFQATT and CDR2 SNEGSKA (reference sequence). CDR3 in amino acids: CSARVSGETQYF. CDR3 DNA sequence: TGCAGTGCTAGAGTAAGCGGGGAGACCCAGTACTTC.

In its sample, this clonotype was seen a few times. The genes are TRBV11-2 and TRBJ2-4; TRBD1 matches at 9 bases. Germline loops: CDR1 SGHAT, CDR2 FQNNGV. The CDR3 spans 18 residues. V lost 4 bases, J lost 0 bases, and 10 bases stayed unmatched. The CDR3 loop reads CASSSIRGQGVAKNIQYF. CDR3 DNA sequence: TGTGCCAGCAGCTCGATAAGGGGACAGGGTGTAGCCAAAAACATTCAGTACTTC.

The V call is TRBV4-1, the J call TRBJ1-6; 7 positions match TRBD1. The CDR3 sequence is 15 residues long. Germline CDR1 and CDR2: MGHRA and YSYEKL. With V trimmed by 2 bases and J by 9 bases, 7 bases remained unmatched. CDR3 region: CASSQRWDRSSPLHF. CDR3 DNA sequence: TGCGCCAGCAGCCAAAGATGGGACAGAAGTTCACCCCTCCACTTT.

A few counts support this clonotype. The chain is built from TRBV12-3 or TRBV12-4 and TRBJ1-6, with unresolved D. The CDR3 has 15 residues. Deletions cut 6 bases from V and 4 bases from J, with 13 bases between. CDR3 sequence: CASSSGDKYNSPLHF. CDR3 sequence (DNA): TGTGCCAGCAGCTCCGGGGATAAGTATAATTCACCCCTCCACTTT.

V and J are TRBV28 and TRBJ1-3; D may be TRBD1 (6 bases). The CDR3 has 15 amino acids. The germline gives CDR1 MDHEN, CDR2 SYDVKM. V was trimmed by 3 bases and J by 0 bases, leaving 9 bases between them. The CDR3 DNA reads as TGTGCCAGCAGTTTGCCGACAGGCTCTGGAAACACCATATATTTT. Translating it yields CASSLPTGSGNTIYF.

This clonotype has just a few counts. This chain joins TRBV11-1 and TRBJ1-2; 9 positions match TRBD1. J gave up 7 bases and V 6 bases, and 15 bases lay outside the gene matches. CDR1 is SGHAT, CDR2 FQDESV, per germline (reference sequence). The CDR3 totals 16 residues. Here the CDR3 reads CASRGDPGTGSLGYTF. The CDR3 nucleotides read TGTGCCAGCAGAGGTGACCCCGGGACAGGGAGTCTTGGCTACACCTTC.

With regard to this clonotype: At one end the junction does not follow the germline gene, possibly because of a read error. The V call is TRBV19, the J call TRBJ2-1; D ambiguous. CDR1 and CDR2 from the germline V gene are LNHDA and SQIVND (reference sequence). The CDR3 consists of 14 residues. CDR3 amino acids: CASKAPLKMNEQFF. In DNA form, the CDR3 reads TGTGCCAGTAAGGCTCCCCTTAAAATGAATGAGCAGTTCTTT.

Here the CDR3 DNA reads TGCAGTGCTAGAGTTGGCCGGTCTGGAAACACCATATATTTT. It codes for CSARVGRSGNTIYF. The V and J genes are TRBV20-1 and TRBJ1-3; no firm D call. There are 14 residues in the CDR3. Germline CDR1 DFQATT, CDR2 SNEGSKA (reference sequence). The V end was cut by 1 base, the J end by 1 base, with 8 bases between.

This clonotype has more than one count but fewer than ten. The CDR3 DNA is TGTGCCAGCATCTCCATAATCTCAGATACGCAGTATTTT. Translated: CASISIISDTQYF. The chain couples TRBV7-9 to TRBJ2-3; the D is unclear. V was clipped by 7 bases and J by 4 bases, with 12 bases between them. CDR1 and CDR2 (germline): SEHNR, FQNEAQ (reference sequence). This CDR3 is built from 13 residues.

The rearrangement uses TRBV6-5 and TRBJ1-6, with TRBD1 as a possible D gene (5 bases). The germline gives CDR1 MNHEY, CDR2 SVGAGI. The CDR3 extends over 14 amino acids. V was clipped by 5 bases and J by 6 bases, with 11 bases between them. The DNA of the CDR3 is TGTGCCAGCAGTCCCGGGACGCCTAATTCACCCCTCCACTTT. Amino acids: CASSPGTPNSPLHF.

For the CDR3, the DNA is TGCAGTGCTAGAGATCGACTAGCGGTTTGGGAAGAGACCCAGTACTTC. It encodes CSARDRLAVWEETQYF. The chain uses TRBV20-1 and TRBJ2-5; TRBD2 agrees at 9 bases. Looked up from germline, CDR1 is DFQATT and CDR2 is SNEGSKA (reference sequence). This CDR3 spans 16 amino acids. After removal of 0 bases from V and 3 bases from J, the junction contained 8 bases not matched to a gene.

This clonotype has a handful of counts. The rearrangement uses TRBV6-5 and TRBJ2-1; weak D call: TRBD1 (5 bases). V lost 0 bases, J lost 1 base, and 10 bases lay in between. The CDR3 is made up of 16 amino acids. CDR1 and CDR2 (germline): MNHEY, SVGAGI. The DNA of the CDR3 is TGTGCCAGCAGTTACTCATCAGGGATTTCCTACAATGAGCAGTTCTTC. Protein: CASSYSSGISYNEQFF.

This clonotype was found a few times. The V call is TRBV4-3, the J call TRBJ2-1, with a possible D match to TRBD1 (7 bases). CDR3 length: 18 residues. Germline V gene sequence: CDR1 LGHNA, CDR2 YSLEER. V was shortened by 4 bases and J by 6 bases, with 25 bases between the two germline ends. The CDR3 coding sequence is TGCGCCAGCAGCCCAAGAGGTTGGGCAGGGGGAGGAGGCAATGAGCAGTTCTTC. It specifies CASSPRGWAGGGGNEQFF.

As to this clonotype: Possible read error: a much larger clone is one base away. V gene TRBV27 combines with J gene TRBJ2-7; 12 positions match TRBD1. Trimming cost V 6 bases and J 7 bases; bases outside gene matches: 4. The CDR3 contains 13 residues. CDR1 is MNHEY, CDR2 SMNVEV, per germline (reference sequence). The CDR3 region is CASRGQGANEQYF. In DNA form, the CDR3 reads TGTGCCAGCAGGGGACAGGGGGCCAATGAGCAGTACTTC.

The chain recombines TRBV10-3 with TRBJ1-1; a possible D gene is TRBD1 (6 bases). Per the germline V gene, CDR1 is ENHRY and CDR2 is SYGVKD. Between the trimmed V and J ends, which lost 10 bases and 1 base, there was a span of 10 bases. The CDR3 sequence is 12 residues long. The CDR3 DNA reads TGTGCCACGGGACAAGGGAACACTGAAGCTTTCTTT. Translated: CATGQGNTEAFF.

The chain links TRBV5-1 to TRBJ1-4, with TRBD1 identical over 9 bases. V dropped 3 bases and J dropped 3; count of bases not matched to a gene: 3. The CDR3 loop spans 15 amino acids. Germline-derived CDR1 and CDR2 are SGHRS and YFSETQ. For the CDR3, the DNA is TGCGCCAGCAGCTATAACAGGGGGCCTAATGAAAAACTGTTTTTT. It codes for CASSYNRGPNEKLFF.

The chain recombines TRBV7-6 with TRBJ2-5; 10 bases align to TRBD2. Germline CDR1 reads SGHVS; CDR2 reads FNYEAQ. The CDR3 contains 16 residues. The V segment lost 5 bases and the J segment 5 bases; nucleotides outside the gene matches: 11. The CDR3 nucleotides are TGTGCCAGCAGCCACTATCAGAATAGCGGGGGGGAGACCCAGTACTTC. The encoded protein is CASSHYQNSGGETQYF.

The CDR3 reads CASSPGQGLGYTF. CDR3 nucleotides: TGTGCCAGCAGCCCGGGACAGGGGTTAGGCTACACCTTC. This chain uses TRBV28 with TRBJ1-2; TRBD1 aligns across 10 bases. In germline, CDR1 is MDHEN, CDR2 SYDVKM. The CDR3 contains 13 residues. The J segment lost 8 bases and the V segment lost 6 bases, leaving 6 bases of the junction unmatched.

The chain recombines TRBV10-3 with TRBJ2-2; 7 bases match TRBD1. Losses at the gene ends were 6 bases for V and 7 bases for J; bases not matched to a gene: 14. Germline V lookup: CDR1 ENHRY, CDR2 SYGVKD. This CDR3 has 16 residues. The CDR3 bases are TGTGCCATCAGCAAACGACAGGGCGTAGTAGGCGGGGAGCTGTTTTTT. It is translated as CAISKRQGVVGGELFF.

This clonotype was seen more than once but under ten times. The chain joins TRBV7-2 to TRBJ2-2; no definite D call. Trimming stripped 3 bases from V and 1 base from J, with 9 bases between. The CDR3 is made up of 15 amino acids. Germline CDR1 SGHTA, CDR2 FQGNSA. CDR3 sequence reads: CASSFSWLNTGELFF. The CDR3 region has the DNA TGTGCCAGCAGCTTCAGTTGGCTGAACACCGGGGAGCTGTTTTTT. The whole variable domain, filled in from reference TRBV7-2 and TRBJ2-2, reads GAGVSQSPSNKVTEKGKDVELRCDPISGHTALYWYRQSLGQGLEFLIYFQGNSAPDKSGLPSDRFSAERTGGSVSTLTIQRTQQEDSAVYLCASSFSWLNTGELFFGEGSRLTVL.

This chain links TRBV11-2 with TRBJ2-7; a possible D gene is TRBD1 (5 bases). Per the germline V gene, CDR1 is SGHAT and CDR2 is FQNNGV. This CDR3 is built from 14 residues. Trimming cost V 1 base and J 3 bases, with 10 bases left between them. This CDR3 is CASSLVDTGYEQYF. The CDR3 DNA reads as TGTGCCAGCAGCTTAGTGGACACAGGCTACGAGCAGTACTTC.

This clonotype turned up a few times. This chain joins TRBV20-1 and TRBJ1-2; D is perhaps TRBD1 (6 bases). V was shortened by 3 bases and J by 4 bases, with 18 bases between the two germline ends. Germline V CDR1 and CDR2: DFQATT, SNEGSKA (reference sequence). The CDR3 totals 15 residues. The CDR3 sequence is CSASGGALGAYGYTF. The CDR3 DNA reads as TGCAGTGCTAGTGGGGGGGCACTCGGAGCCTATGGCTACACCTTC.

The J gene is TRBJ2-2, the V gene TRBV5-1, with a possible D match to TRBD2 (7 bases). V lost 0 bases and J lost 0, with 15 bases in between. Germline V gene data show CDR1 as SGHRS and CDR2 as YFSETQ. CDR3 size: 18 residues. CDR3 in DNA: TGCGCCAGCAGCTTGGGACACCGCGGGGGCCCGAACACCGGGGAGCTGTTTTTT. Translation gives CASSLGHRGGPNTGELFF.

The chain uses TRBV13 and TRBJ1-1; 9 bases are a match to TRBD1. The J segment lost 5 bases and the V segment lost 5 bases, leaving 6 bases of the junction unmatched. In germline, CDR1 is PRHDT, CDR2 FYEKMQ (reference sequence). The CDR3 runs 14 residues. The CDR3 coding sequence is TGTGCCAGCAGCCGATGGGACAGGGAGACTGAAGCTTTCTTT. Its translation: CASSRWDRETEAFF.

This clonotype was found a few times. The rearrangement links TRBV12-3 or TRBV12-4 to TRBJ1-2; the D is unclear. Trimming pared 7 bases from V and 4 bases from J, leaving 7 bases between. The CDR3 is 11 amino acids. The CDR3 coding sequence is TGTGCCAGCACCAGGCTCTATGGCTACACCTTC. This encodes CASTRLYGYTF.